What follows are 14 T cell receptor beta chains derived from one specimen sequenced in a study of cytomegalovirus exposure and HLA in healthy donors. Primers for the PCR totalled 60 Vbeta and 13 Jbeta. Using immunoSEQ multiplex PCR, the repertoire was profiled, and TCRdb retains in-frame clones only, with some absent. This table has some 160,000 clones, around three quarters appearing once. Material for sequencing was PBMCs. The origin of the receptors is a man aged 40-49 years in good health and CMV-seronegative.

This sequence joins TRBV18 and TRBJ2-2; TRBD2 agrees at 7 bases. J gave up 3 bases and V 1 base, and 2 bases lay outside the gene matches. CDR1 KGHSH and CDR2 LQKENI come from the germline V gene. CDR3 length: 15 residues. The CDR3, as DNA: TGTGCCAGCTCACCACTGGGGAGGGACACCGGGGAGCTGTTTTTT. As protein: CASSPLGRDTGELFF.

The chain combines TRBV6-5 with TRBJ2-3; 10 nucleotides align to TRBD2. Germline V gives CDR1 MNHEY, CDR2 SVGAGI. The CDR3 extends over 16 amino acids. V shed 0 bases and J 5 bases; nucleotides not matched to a gene: 5. The CDR3 reads CASSYSLAGVEDTQYF. CDR3 coding DNA: TGTGCCAGCAGTTACTCTCTAGCGGGAGTGGAAGATACGCAGTATTTT.

The chain couples TRBV27 to TRBJ2-5, with 9 positions matching TRBD1. Unmatched junction bases numbered 6, after V lost 2 bases and J lost 5 bases. Germline V gives CDR1 MNHEY, CDR2 SMNVEV (reference sequence). This CDR3 comprises 15 residues. CDR3 region: CASSLTGTGLETQYF. The CDR3, as DNA: TGTGCCAGCAGTTTAACTGGGACAGGGCTGGAGACCCAGTACTTC.

The chain has TRBV7-9 and TRBJ2-1; tentative D call: TRBD2 (5 bases). Trimming stripped 5 bases from V and 12 bases from J, with 14 bases between. The length of the CDR3 is 12 residues. Germline V gene sequence: CDR1 SEHNR, CDR2 FQNEAQ (reference sequence). CDR3 sequence reads: CASSPDTEGQFF. For the CDR3, the DNA is TGTGCCAGCAGCCCCGATACTGAGGGGCAGTTCTTC.

The gene calls are TRBV7-2 and TRBJ2-1; D is uncertain. Germline assignment: CDR1 SGHTA and CDR2 FQGNSA. Trimming removed 0 bases from V and 6 bases from J, with 9 bases in between. CDR3 length equals 14 residues. The CDR3 spells CASSLAGSSNEQFF. CDR3 coding DNA: TGTGCCAGCAGCTTAGCGGGCAGTTCCAATGAGCAGTTCTTC.

J is TRBJ1-4 and V is TRBV4-1, with D tentatively TRBD1 (5 bases). CDR1 and CDR2 (germline): MGHRA, YSYEKL. CDR3 length: 17 residues. V was clipped by 0 bases and J by 5 bases, with 16 bases between them. The CDR3 DNA follows: TGCGCCAGCAGCCAAGATTATCCGGCAGGGTTAAATGAAAAACTGTTTTTT. As protein: CASSQDYPAGLNEKLFF.

The chain joins TRBV7-9 to TRBJ1-2; D perhaps matches TRBD1 (6 bases). The CDR3 extends over 15 amino acids. V was shortened by 5 bases and J by 1 base, with 14 bases between the two germline ends. In germline, CDR1 is SEHNR, CDR2 FQNEAQ (reference sequence). The CDR3 bases are TGTGCCAGCAGCCAACAGGGAACGGGTAACTATGGCTACACCTTC. Its translation is CASSQQGTGNYGYTF.

The table lists this clone with a few counts. This chain uses TRBV10-3 with TRBJ1-4; D is perhaps TRBD1 (5 bases). CDR1 is ENHRY, CDR2 SYGVKD, per germline. The CDR3 covers 13 residues. Trimming removed 0 bases from V and 8 bases from J, with 7 bases in between. CDR3 coding DNA: TGTGCCATCAGTGAGTCCCCAGGGGAAAAACTGTTTTTT. Residues: CAISESPGEKLFF.

A word on this clone: The sample carries other DNA sequences with the same CDR3. The CDR3 DNA is TGTGCCAGTAGGAGACAGGCGTGGACTGAAGCTTTCTTT. Its translation: CASRRQAWTEAFF. The chain couples TRBV6-5 to TRBJ1-1, with D perhaps matching TRBD1 (6 bases). CDR1 is MNHEY, CDR2 SVGAGI, per germline. The CDR3 runs 13 residues. The V and J ends lost 9 bases and 5 bases respectively, with 16 bases between them.

The chain links TRBV18 to TRBJ2-1, with 7 nucleotides matching TRBD2. The CDR3 runs to 17 residues. From germline, CDR1 is KGHSH and CDR2 LQKENI. Germline trimming cut 3 bases from V and 3 bases from J; bases unmatched to any gene: 11. The CDR3 DNA reads as TGTGCCAGCTCACCTCCCTCCGGTAGCGGGCGCTACAATGAGCAGTTCTTC. As protein: CASSPPSGSGRYNEQFF.

The genes are TRBV5-6 and TRBJ2-4; tentatively, D is TRBD1 (5 bases). This CDR3 contains 15 residues. With 0 bases removed from V and 0 bases from J, the gap between germline ends came to 7 bases. Germline V gene sequence: CDR1 SGHDT, CDR2 YYEEEE. The chain's CDR3 is CASSLVTVAKNIQYF. CDR3 DNA: TGTGCCAGCAGCTTGGTGACAGTAGCCAAAAACATTCAGTACTTC. Together with reference TRBV5-6 and TRBJ2-4, the CDR3 gives the full variable domain: DAGVTQSPTHLIKTRGQQVTLRCSPKSGHDTVSWYQQALGQGPQFIFQYYEEEERQRGNFPDRFSGHQFPNYSSELNVNALLLGDSALYLCASSLVTVAKNIQYFGAGTRLSVL.

The gene calls are TRBV5-1 and TRBJ2-3; 9 bases map to TRBD2. The CDR3 runs 15 residues. Trimming took 5 bases from V and 2 from J; bases not matched to a gene: 6. CDR1 SGHRS and CDR2 YFSETQ come from the germline V gene. As DNA, the CDR3 is TGCGCCAGCAGATTTAGCGGGGGAAACACAGATACGCAGTATTTT. Translating gives CASRFSGGNTDTQYF.

This clone was detected a few times. The V and J genes are TRBV6-1 and TRBJ2-4; TRBD1 aligns across 8 bases. There are 15 residues in the CDR3. Unmatched junction bases numbered 6, after V lost 5 bases and J lost 3 bases. The germline gives CDR1 MNHNS, CDR2 SASEGT. This chain's CDR3 is CASSSQGGVKNIQYF. Here the CDR3 DNA reads TGTGCCAGCAGTTCACAGGGGGGAGTCAAAAACATTCAGTACTTC.

There are a few counts of this clone. The rearrangement joins TRBV2 to TRBJ2-3, with D perhaps TRBD1 (6 bases). Germline lookup yields CDR1 SNHLY and CDR2 FYNNEI. The CDR3 is made up of 14 amino acids. Trimming pared 6 bases from V and 5 bases from J, leaving 15 bases between. The CDR3 loop is CASSGTPGIDTQYF. CDR3 in DNA: TGTGCCAGCAGCGGGACACCAGGGATAGATACGCAGTATTTT.